The present entry profiles one T cell receptor beta chain with its context. Its antigen is currently not known. No per-base quality is available; no much larger clone lies one base away. This entry comes from a study of shared clonotypes between healthy human individuals (dated by TCRdb to 2019 to 2021). Broadly, across the study: A few men and a couple of women, aged 18 to 49 years, made up the cohort. Each donor's leukapheresis produced roughly between about 0.8 and 8.9 billion PBMCs. The study deeply sequenced blood TCR repertoires of five healthy adults to estimate repertoire size and the extent of clonotype sharing between individuals. Libraries were prepared and TCR repertoires were sequenced by different laboratories using diverse techniques, in order to increase sequencing depth and limit assay-specific biases. For each donor, CD4 naive and CD4 memory were each run on three plates, CD8 naive on two plates, and CD8 memory on one plate.

Donors were healthy HIV-negative adults with no recently reported acute infections or vaccinations. Every donor was a Caucasian adult residing in Nashville, Tennessee, USA. The CD8 memory samples were a combination of magnetically selected CD45RO+ cells and CCR7-negative CD45RA+ effector memory (TemRA) cells. Blood was obtained by leukapheresis, after which PBMCs were separated by Ficoll-Histopaque density gradient centrifugation and cryopreserved in liquid nitrogen vapor phase. Analytical flow cytometry was used to check the purity and quantity of each magnetically sorted T cell population. Each sorted fraction had its genomic DNA isolated and then quantified by UV absorbance on a Nanodrop 2000c. CDR1 and CDR2, per the germline V gene (reference sequence), are SEHNR and FQNEAQ. The junction carries 8 bases between V and J, which are trimmed by 5 bases and 3 bases respectively. Reading from cysteine to phenylalanine, the CDR3 counts 12 amino acids. Left in the record is the CDR3 DNA by itself, 36 bases read in frame from the first base.

Using the deep immunoSEQ assay, multiplex PCR amplified TCR CDR3 regions from genomic DNA. Extracted genomic DNA from each cell subset was distributed evenly across all wells of several immunoSEQ 96-well plates, and each plate was treated as a replicate. For sorted subsets, about 220 ng of genomic DNA, equivalent to 25,000 to 35,000 T cell genomes, went into each replicate PCR. Purified libraries were measured with a Qubit 3.0 fluorometer, size-checked on a Bioanalyzer 2100, and measured again with the KAPA Library Quantification kit. Every immunoSEQ 96-well plate was sequenced on a dedicated single-read 150-cycle Illumina NextSeq 550 flow cell. Processing in the source paper ran as follows. Because only junctional sequences without quality scores were contained in the immunoSEQ output, filtering matching that applied to full-length reads could not be performed. To assign V/J genes and CDR3, sequences were annotated using PyIR, a Python wrapper for IgBLAST v1.9, with IMGT germline references. Reads were filtered out if the reads had weak V/J assignments (E-value above 1e-6), no CDR3, stop codons, out-of-frame junctions, or ambiguous translated residues. V3J clonotypes were defined as sequences sharing an identical inferred V gene, J gene, and CDR3 amino acid sequence. The percentage overlap between two repertoires was calculated by dividing the number of shared unique clonotypes by the size of the smaller repertoire. Repertoire richness was assessed with RTK rarefaction, the Chao1 estimator, and Recon v2.1 estimates of unobserved clonotypes. OLGA was used to compute generation probabilities for all TCRbeta clonotypes that the gDNA method yielded from a handful of donors. TCRdb obtained this table from immuneACCESS and retained in-frame rearrangements with V and J assigned. These tables miss some clones; where compared with another copy, unresolved V genes account for less than half of the shortfall, and the remainder is unexplained. The V and J calls and clone size are taken from that table; D and trimming were inferred from the DNA. Within this sample are 100,000 or so clones, with around 64% of them counted one time only. Together, the top ten hold around 25% of the sample.

Study-wide conclusions, independent of this receptor: When a few donors were compared, the shared fraction of clonotypes was about 5% for naive CD4, roughly 3.3% for naive CD8, roughly 2.3% for memory CD4, and 0.35% to 0.4% for memory CD8. Pairwise subsampling led to the expectation that sequencing depth would affect the degree of clonotype sharing among donors. Clonotypes shared by all four sorted-subset donors showed higher generation probabilities than non-shared clonotypes. Even with the large sequencing depth, rarefaction of the sorted-subset datasets indicated that sequencing was incomplete. Naive subsets generally had larger estimated clonotype richness than memory subsets did. The small number of donors limited the genetic and exposure-history diversity represented. Sampling was restricted to blood, and TCR repertoires in tissues likely differ from the TCR repertoires found in blood.

The chain links TRBV7-9 with TRBJ2-7; TRBD1 is possibly the D segment (6 matching bases). This clonotype was sampled from a woman between 25 and 40 years old in good health. Sequenced sample: memory CD8+ T cells sorted from blood. This specimen's cell subset or site label, interpreted: CD45RO+ cells pooled with CCR7-negative TemRA cells. CDR3 loop: CASSPRGYEQYF. The sequenced DNA: TGTGCCAGCAGCCCCAGGGGCTACGAGCAGTACTTC. Extended through the reference TRBV7-9 and TRBJ2-7 proteins, this CDR3 yields the full variable domain: DTGVSQNPRHKITKRGQNVTFRCDPISEHNRLYWYRQTLGQGPEFLTYFQNEAQLEKSRLLSDRFSAERPKGSFSTLEIQRTEQGDSAMYLCASSPRGYEQYFGPGTRLTVT.